The following is a T cell receptor beta chain sequence with its context. What it binds is not known. The repertoire was sequenced with immunoSEQ multiplex PCR; TCRdb's copy has only in-frame clones and lacks some. In the table there are 500,000 or so clones, 87% of which are singletons. The length of the CDR3 is 12 residues. Trimming took off 4 bases at V and 9 bases at J, with 15 bases between the two ends. The germline V gene has CDR1 SQVTM and CDR2 ANQGSEA. The data stem from a study of Ad26.COV2.S vaccination and SARS-CoV-2 variants. Treatment given: 15 to 20 received Ad26.COV2.S at low or high dose, single or two shots; 5 received placebo; per-sample allocation not given. Samples came from day 63 after the first vaccine or placebo injection. Boston supplied an adult donor aged 18-55 years. Study-level points and caveats: Participants given vaccine showed non-spike TCR breadth similar to that of placebo recipients.

This sequence joins TRBV29-1 and TRBJ2-5; D may correspond to TRBD1 or TRBD2 (5 bases each). The material sequenced was peripheral blood, taken in a trial of Ad26.COV2.S vaccine versus placebo. The receptor comes from a person between 18 and 59 years old who received the Ad26.COV2.S COVID-19 vaccine or a placebo. The CDR3 nucleotides are TGCAGCGTTGTCGGGACCAAGAGCGCCCAGTACTTC. Translated, it gives CSVVGTKSAQYF.